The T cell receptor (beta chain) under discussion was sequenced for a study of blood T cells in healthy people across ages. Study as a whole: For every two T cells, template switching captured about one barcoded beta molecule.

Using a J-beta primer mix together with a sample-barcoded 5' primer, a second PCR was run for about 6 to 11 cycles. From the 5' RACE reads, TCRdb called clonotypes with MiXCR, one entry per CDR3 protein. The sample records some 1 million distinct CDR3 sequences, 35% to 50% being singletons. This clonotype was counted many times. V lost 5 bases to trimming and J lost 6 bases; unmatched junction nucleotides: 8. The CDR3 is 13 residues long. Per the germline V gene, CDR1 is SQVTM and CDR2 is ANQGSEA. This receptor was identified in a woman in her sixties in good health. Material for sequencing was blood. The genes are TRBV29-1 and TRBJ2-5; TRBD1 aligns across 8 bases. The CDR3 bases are TGCAGCGTTACGGCGGACAGGGTTAAGACCCAGTACTTC. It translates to CSVTADRVKTQYF. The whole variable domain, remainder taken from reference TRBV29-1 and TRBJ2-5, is SAVISQKPSRDICQRGTSLTIQCQVDSQVTMMFWYRQQPGQSLTLIATANQGSEATYESGFVIDKFPISRPNLTFSTLTVSNMSPEDSSIYLCSVTADRVKTQYFGPGTRLLVL.